The 10 T cell receptor beta chains given below trace back to one sample, sequenced in a study of T cells in Graves' hyperthyroidism and ophthalmopathy. What was amplified from RNA transcripts were TCR beta CDR3 regions. TCR CDR3 regions were first amplified by RT-PCR with HTBI primers. TCRdb fed the multiplex PCR reads into MiXCR, producing one record per CDR3 protein. The table shows some 490,000 distinct CDR3 sequences, with more than 15% occurring only once. The sample consisted of blood. All receptors come from a woman aged 25 to 39 with Graves' ophthalmopathy.

The table lists this clonotype with many counts. V gene TRBV20-1 combines with J gene TRBJ2-3, with D possibly called TRBD1 or TRBD2 (5 bases each). Trimming pared 6 bases from V and 0 bases from J, leaving 10 bases between. The CDR3 spans 13 residues. Germline CDR1 is DFQATT and CDR2 is SNEGSKA (reference sequence). The CDR3, as DNA: TGCAGTGCGACAAGGGACAGCACAGATACGCAGTATTTT. As protein: CSATRDSTDTQYF.

CDR3 amino acids: CASSPGPNSGANVLTF. CDR3 nucleotide sequence: TGTGCCAGCAGCCCGGGACCGAACTCTGGGGCCAACGTCCTGACTTTC. The rearrangement joins TRBV5-4 to TRBJ2-6, with D tentatively TRBD1 or TRBD2 (5 bases each). CDR1 and CDR2 from the germline V gene are SGHNT and YYREEE (reference sequence). The length of the CDR3 is 16 residues. Trimming took 4 bases from V and 0 from J, leaving 11 bases between them.

Ten or more counts support this clonotype. V gene TRBV20-1 combines with J gene TRBJ1-5; no clear D gene. V was clipped by 0 bases and J by 5 bases, with 14 bases between them. The CDR3 length is 15 residues. Looked up from germline, CDR1 is DFQATT and CDR2 is SNEGSKA (reference sequence). CDR3 coding DNA: TGCAGTGCTAGAGAAACGGAAGAGGATCATCAGCCCCAGCATTTT. It is translated as CSARETEEDHQPQHF.

In this sample, this clonotype turned up many times. The J gene is TRBJ2-5, the V gene TRBV27; 12 positions match TRBD2. The V and J ends lost 7 bases and 10 bases, in that order; junction bases with no gene match: 13. Germline CDR1 is MNHEY and CDR2 is SMNVEV (reference sequence). CDR3 length: 15 residues. The DNA for the CDR3 is TGTGCCAGCACGTCTAGCGGGAGGGCCTCAGTGGACCAGTACTTC. Its protein is CASTSSGRASVDQYF.

The V call is TRBV6-2 or TRBV6-3, the J call TRBJ2-1; D uncertain. The CDR3 is 16 residues long. V was trimmed by 0 bases and J by 0 bases, leaving 9 bases between them. Germline CDR1 MNHEY, CDR2 SVGEGT. The CDR3 DNA follows: TGTGCCAGCAGTTACTCGGCCCCACTCTCCTACAATGAGCAGTTCTTC. This gives the protein CASSYSAPLSYNEQFF.

In its sample, this clonotype was seen many times. The J gene is TRBJ2-1, the V gene TRBV5-1; the D is unclear. Germline CDR1 reads SGHRS; CDR2 reads YFSETQ. The CDR3 spans 15 residues. V lost 0 bases and J 5 bases, leaving 12 bases between the germline ends. The CDR3 region is CASSLGLPQDNEQFF. The CDR3 nucleotides read TGCGCCAGCAGCTTGGGCCTCCCTCAAGACAATGAGCAGTTCTTC.

This clonotype occurred many times. V is TRBV20-1 and J is TRBJ1-5; TRBD1 is a possible D gene (5 bases). The V end was cut by 0 bases, the J end by 7 bases, with 22 bases between. Germline V gene sequence: CDR1 DFQATT, CDR2 SNEGSKA (reference sequence). The CDR3 sequence is 17 residues long. CDR3 sequence: CSARDWIRGSRWQPQHF. CDR3 nucleotides: TGCAGTGCTAGAGATTGGATCCGGGGCAGTCGATGGCAGCCCCAGCATTTT.

The chain links TRBV4-3 to TRBJ2-2; D is unresolved. Germline lookup yields CDR1 LGHNA and CDR2 YSLEER. This CDR3 spans 15 amino acids. V was shortened by 0 bases and J by 5 bases, with 10 bases between the two germline ends. The CDR3 region is CASSQEPITTGELFF. CDR3 DNA sequence: TGCGCCAGCAGCCAAGAGCCGATTACTACCGGGGAGCTGTTTTTT.

In this sample, this clonotype turned up a few times. This chain connects TRBV4-3 to TRBJ1-4, with TRBD1 matching 11 bases. CDR3 length: 18 amino acids. Germline trimming cut 3 bases from V and 2 bases from J; bases unmatched to any gene: 8. Germline-derived CDR1 and CDR2 are LGHNA and YSLEER. CDR3 DNA sequence: TGCGCCAGCAGCCAGGAGGACAGGGGGCAGACGACTAATGAAAAACTGTTTTTT. It yields the protein CASSQEDRGQTTNEKLFF.

The chain recombines TRBV3-1 with TRBJ2-2, with D possibly TRBD2 on 5 matching bases. Germline loops: CDR1 LGHDT, CDR2 YNNKEL (reference sequence). There are 14 residues in the CDR3. The V end lost 4 bases, the J end lost 7 bases, and 13 bases lay between the germline ends. Written as DNA, the CDR3 is TGTGCCAGCAGCCTTAGCGCCGGTGGCGGGGAGCTGTTTTTT. Translating it yields CASSLSAGGGELFF.